This T cell receptor (beta chain) stems from a study of cytomegalovirus exposure and HLA in healthy donors (dated by TCRdb to between 2016 and 2019). Notes on the research overall: According to a later analysis, one platform produced both the 110 or so validation repertoires and the roughly 650 repertoires of the first cohort. The study was designed to test whether signatures of past pathogen exposure could be identified by cataloging public T cell receptors. In addition to the first cohort of 500 to 850 subjects, a separate validation cohort of about 120 different subjects was used. High-throughput TCR immunosequencing, statistical association of individual TCRs with disease status, and machine learning were combined to predict cytomegalovirus infection status.

A remark on this clone: This receptor's antigen is unknown. No base quality information exists; no much larger clone differs at one position.

Broader findings and caveats from the paper: A later analysis found that TCRs clustered in the first cohort also tended to co-occur in the 120 validation repertoires, with roughly 95% of cluster scores above 0. Most TCR sequences were observed very rarely across donors, whereas some public TCRs were present in many individuals. Three of the identified cytomegalovirus-associated TCR beta chains were confirmed in vitro to be specific for cytomegalovirus antigens. The study gave a list of about 160 TCR beta chains associated with cytomegalovirus. The classifier was reported to diagnose cytomegalovirus status with high specificity and sensitivity in both the original and validation cohorts. All 110 or so repertoires were used to score co-occurrence in the validation cohort in a later analysis, because that analysis had no HLA typing for the cohort. According to the authors, the approach could potentially be generalized to other disease states and immunological phenotypes.

Libraries came from the immunoSEQ multiplex PCR assay. Regarding the original processing steps: A statistical classification framework was built to diagnose cytomegalovirus status from the catalog of TCR beta chain sequences. This immuneACCESS table, as held by TCRdb, lists in-frame sequences with V and J called but not all clones. Of the missing ones, under half trace to an unresolved V gene in checked studies; the others have no known cause. For V, J and clone size, that table is used; D and trimming come from the DNA. This sample comprises roughly 190,000 clones, around nine tenths of them detected only once. Clones ranked in the top ten supply about 7.2% of the sample. Separate from the approximately 670-subject first cohort, the validation cohort of around 130 subjects was the group to which the donors belonged. Inclusive of the bounding cysteine and phenylalanine, the CDR3 is 15 residues long. Just CDR3 DNA is preserved here, 45 bases in frame from base 1. The germline V gene (reference sequence) sets CDR1 to SGHAT and CDR2 to FQDESV. The V and J ends are trimmed by 5 bases and 4 bases, leaving 14 bases between them.

Sequences were obtained from PBMCs. The receptor was derived from a man between 25 and 39 years old in good health and CMV-seropositive. The V and J segments used are TRBV11-1 and TRBJ2-2, with a tentative D gene TRBD1 over 6 matching bases. The nucleotide sequence is given as TGTGCCAGCAGCCAAGCAGGGGCAAGCACCGGGGAGCTGTTTTTT. This encodes CASSQAGASTGELFF.